The 27 T cell receptor beta chains below come from one sample, sequenced in a study of shared clonotypes between healthy human individuals. Some clones are missing from TCRdb's copy, which holds only in-frame ones; the method was immunoSEQ multiplex PCR. The profile shows about 2.1 million clones, around 93% of them singletons. Naive CD8 populations comprised CD45RO-negative cells positively selected for CCR7, excluding terminally differentiated effector memory CD45RA+ cells. Source material: naive CD8+ T cells from PBMCs. These receptors all stem from a man aged 18 to 30 in good health. Some clones in this sample may be carry-over from other donors' samples.

J is TRBJ1-6 and V is TRBV6-5; 9 nucleotides line up with TRBD1. V gave up 6 bases and J gave up 10 bases; unmatched junction bases: 7. CDR3 length equals 14 residues. Germline CDR1 is MNHEY and CDR2 is SVGAGI. The CDR3 coding sequence is TGTGCCAGCAGCCTACAGGGGGCGAGATCACCCCTCCACTTT. Translated, it gives CASSLQGARSPLHF.

The chain joins TRBV2 to TRBJ1-1; D is perhaps TRBD1 (5 bases). The V end lost 4 bases, the J end lost 6 bases, and 12 bases lay between the germline ends. The CDR3 length is 13 residues. Germline V gene lookup returns CDR1 SNHLY and CDR2 FYNNEI. The CDR3 coding sequence is TGTGCCAGCAGTGGGGCCGAAGGGGCTGAAGCTTTCTTT. This gives the protein CASSGAEGAEAFF.

This chain joins TRBV15 and TRBJ2-5; 7 positions agree with TRBD1. Per the germline V gene, CDR1 is LNHNV and CDR2 is YYDKDF (reference sequence). The CDR3 runs to 16 residues. With V trimmed by 1 base and J by 4 bases, 9 bases remained unmatched. This chain's CDR3 is CATSRGAAGGLETQYF. As DNA, the CDR3 is TGTGCCACCAGCAGAGGGGCGGCAGGGGGTTTAGAGACCCAGTACTTC.

V and J are TRBV4-3 and TRBJ1-1; D remains unclear. Deletions cut 0 bases from V and 4 bases from J, with 12 bases between. Looked up from germline, CDR1 is LGHNA and CDR2 is YSLEER. The CDR3 is 15 amino acids. The CDR3 is CASSQDTLWVTEAFF. DNA of the CDR3: TGCGCCAGCAGCCAAGACACCTTATGGGTCACTGAAGCTTTCTTT.

The genes are TRBV25-1 and TRBJ2-5; tentatively, D is TRBD2 (6 bases). This CDR3 spans 17 amino acids. CDR1 is MGHDK and CDR2 is SYGVNS in the germline V gene. V dropped 2 bases and J dropped 6 bases, with 22 bases sitting between them. The CDR3 here is CASSENRETKPYQTQYF. CDR3 nucleotide sequence: TGTGCCAGCAGTGAAAACCGGGAGACCAAACCTTATCAGACCCAGTACTTC.

V usage is TRBV28 and J usage is TRBJ2-7; D is tentatively TRBD1 or TRBD2 (5 bases each). Looked up from germline, CDR1 is MDHEN and CDR2 is SYDVKM. CDR3 length: 14 residues. Trimming pared 3 bases from V and 3 bases from J, leaving 12 bases between. Here the CDR3 reads CASSFQGRGYEQYF. DNA of the CDR3: TGTGCCAGCAGTTTCCAGGGACGAGGCTACGAGCAGTACTTC.

This clone was seen more than once but under ten times. This sample also contains other DNA sequences that code for the same CDR3. The V call is TRBV29-1, the J call TRBJ1-2; the D is unclear. The V end was cut by 4 bases, the J end by 4 bases, with 7 bases between. CDR1 is SQVTM, CDR2 ANQGSEA, per germline. The CDR3 is made up of 11 amino acids. CDR3 loop: CSVVGTYGYTF. CDR3 bases: TGCAGCGTTGTAGGCACCTATGGCTACACCTTC.

This clone was observed a few times. One end of the junction varies from germline; a read error may be responsible. The rearrangement uses TRBV7-2 and TRBJ2-5; D not certain. CDR3 length equals 13 residues. Germline CDR1 SGHTA, CDR2 FQGNSA. The CDR3 protein is CASSLISRPAQDF. CDR3 DNA sequence: TGTGCCAGCAGCTTAATATCCCGTCCGGCTCAGGACTTC. Full variable domain (rest looked up from reference TRBV7-2 and TRBJ2-5): GAGVSQSPSNKVTEKGKDVELRCDPISGHTALYWYRQSLGQGLEFLIYFQGNSAPDKSGLPSDRFSAERTGGSVSTLTIQRTQQEDSAVYLCASSLISRPAQDFGPGTRLLVL.

This clone was detected once. V usage is TRBV9 and J usage is TRBJ2-4, with D possibly matching TRBD1 (5 bases). Germline V gene lookup returns CDR1 SGDLS and CDR2 YYNGEE. Deletions cut 4 bases from V and 3 bases from J, with 14 bases between. The CDR3 is 15 residues long. The CDR3 DNA reads as TGTGCCAGCAGCACCCGACAGCAGGGCAAAAACATTCAGTACTTC. It encodes CASSTRQQGKNIQYF.

The V and J genes are TRBV19 and TRBJ2-7; 9 bases map to TRBD1. Germline lookup yields CDR1 LNHDA and CDR2 SQIVND (reference sequence). Trimming cost V 7 bases and J 1 base; bases outside gene matches: 5. The CDR3 totals 14 residues. The CDR3 region has the DNA TGTGCCAGTACCACGACAGGGGGGTCCTACGAGCAGTACTTC. This translates into CASTTTGGSYEQYF.

Remarks on this clone: At one end the junction does not follow the germline gene, possibly because of a read error. This rearrangement joins TRBV27 to TRBJ2-1, with 9 bases matching TRBD2. This CDR3 spans 13 amino acids. Germline V gene sequence: CDR1 MNHEY, CDR2 SMNVEV (reference sequence). The CDR3 spells CASSTSGLAGVIF. CDR3 sequence (DNA): TGTGCCAGCAGTACCAGCGGATTAGCGGGAGTTATCTTC.

CDR3 nucleotides: TGCAGCGTTGGTTTGTCCTTCTACGAGCAGTACTTC. Protein: CSVGLSFYEQYF. This chain joins TRBV29-1 and TRBJ2-7; unclear D gene. The CDR3 runs 12 residues. Germline lookup yields CDR1 SQVTM and CDR2 ANQGSEA. Deletions cut 4 bases from V and 3 bases from J, with 10 bases between.

The chain links TRBV18 to TRBJ1-1; D is possibly TRBD1 (5 bases). Germline V lookup: CDR1 KGHSH, CDR2 LQKENI. The CDR3 sequence is 15 residues long. V lost 0 bases and J lost 4, with 12 bases in between. Written as DNA, the CDR3 is TGTGCCAGCTCACCACCTTCAGGGTTGGGCACTGAAGCTTTCTTT. Its protein product is CASSPPSGLGTEAFF.

This chain uses TRBV30 with TRBJ1-2; no firm D call. V was trimmed by 1 base and J by 4 bases, leaving 7 bases between them. Germline lookup yields CDR1 GTSNPN and CDR2 SVGIG (reference sequence). This CDR3 comprises 12 residues. CDR3 DNA sequence: TGTGCCTGGAGTGCCTCCCCCTATGGCTACACCTTC. This encodes CAWSASPYGYTF.

The rearrangement joins TRBV7-9 to TRBJ2-5; D gene unclear. Looked up from germline, CDR1 is SEHNR and CDR2 is FQNEAQ (reference sequence). V gave up 2 bases and J gave up 5 bases, with 12 bases separating them. The CDR3 sequence is 14 residues long. The CDR3 protein is CASSLTGVLETQYF. In nucleotides, the CDR3 is TGTGCCAGCAGCTTAACCGGAGTTCTTGAGACCCAGTACTTC.

J is TRBJ2-1 and V is TRBV9; 12 bases fit TRBD2. Germline V gene sequence: CDR1 SGDLS, CDR2 YYNGEE. The CDR3 totals 16 residues. Unmatched junction bases numbered 7, after V lost 4 bases and J lost 5 bases. The CDR3 DNA sequence: TGTGCCAGCAGCATTGGACTAGCGGGATTAAACAATGAGCAGTTCTTC. Its translation: CASSIGLAGLNNEQFF.

This clone has just one count. Other nucleotide sequences from this sample produce the same CDR3. The J gene is TRBJ2-7, the V gene TRBV19, with D unclear. The germline V gene has CDR1 LNHDA and CDR2 SQIVND (reference sequence). The CDR3 has 13 residues. V was shortened by 5 bases and J by 2 bases, with 10 bases between the two germline ends. CDR3 amino acids: CASSVRATYEQYF. DNA of the CDR3: TGTGCCAGTAGTGTCCGGGCCACCTACGAGCAGTACTTC.

With regard to this clone: Other DNA sequences within the sample encode an identical CDR3. The chain couples TRBV28 to TRBJ1-4; no clear D gene. The CDR3 is made up of 15 amino acids. V was pared by 6 bases and J by 0 bases, with 11 bases between. The germline V gene has CDR1 MDHEN and CDR2 SYDVKM. The CDR3 DNA sequence: TGTGCCAGCAGCTTCAGTGTTTCAACTAATGAAAAACTGTTTTTT. The encoded protein is CASSFSVSTNEKLFF.

CDR3 sequence reads: CASNLRQGGEQFF. The CDR3 coding sequence is TGTGCCAGCAACCTCAGACAGGGTGGTGAGCAGTTCTTC. The rearrangement joins TRBV27 to TRBJ2-1; TRBD1 agrees at 7 bases. Germline trimming cut 7 bases from V and 9 bases from J; bases unmatched to any gene: 9. Germline loops: CDR1 MNHEY, CDR2 SMNVEV (reference sequence). There are 13 residues in the CDR3.

Of note for this clone: This sample includes further DNA sequences coding for the same CDR3. J is TRBJ2-1 and V is TRBV7-6; TRBD1 agrees at 8 bases. J lost 4 bases, V lost 5 bases, and 7 bases had no gene match. The CDR3 sequence is 15 residues long. Germline V gene sequence: CDR1 SGHVS, CDR2 FNYEAQ. The CDR3 DNA is TGTGCCAGCAGCCCCCGAGGGACAGGTTACAATGAGCAGTTCTTC. Translated: CASSPRGTGYNEQFF.

J is TRBJ2-7 and V is TRBV10-3; the D gene is possibly TRBD1 (6 bases). This CDR3 is built from 12 residues. CDR1 is ENHRY and CDR2 is SYGVKD in the germline V gene. V was pared by 10 bases and J by 6 bases, with 16 bases between. CDR3 DNA: TGTGCCACGTGGCAGGGGCTTGCCGAGCAGTACTTC. This gives the protein CATWQGLAEQYF.

The V gene is TRBV7-6, the J gene TRBJ1-5, with D possibly matching TRBD1 (6 bases). From germline, CDR1 is SGHVS and CDR2 FNYEAQ. The germline V and J ends were trimmed by 0 bases and 6 bases, with 15 bases remaining between them. The CDR3 covers 16 residues. The DNA for the CDR3 is TGTGCCAGCAGCTTAGCACCCCAGGGGACGGGTCAGCCCCAGCATTTT. Translation: CASSLAPQGTGQPQHF. The full variable domain, completed using reference TRBV7-6 and TRBJ1-5, is GAGVSQSPRYKVTKRGQDVALRCDPISGHVSLYWYRQALGQGPEFLTYFNYEAQQDKSGLPNDRFSAERPEGSISTLTIQRTEQRDSAMYRCASSLAPQGTGQPQHFGDGTRLSIL.

The chain carries TRBV6-5 and TRBJ1-1; a possible D gene is TRBD1 (5 bases). V lost 1 base and J lost 1, with 10 bases in between. The CDR3 is 15 residues long. Germline loops: CDR1 MNHEY, CDR2 SVGAGI. CDR3 sequence: CASSYLGTGNTEAFF. The CDR3 coding sequence is TGTGCCAGCAGTTACTTGGGGACGGGGAACACTGAAGCTTTCTTT.

The chain joins TRBV15 to TRBJ2-7; 12 bases are shared with TRBD2. The junction had 5 bases not matched to a gene; V was cut back by 1 base and J by 4 bases. The CDR3 spans 16 residues. The germline V gene has CDR1 LNHNV and CDR2 YYDKDF (reference sequence). The CDR3: CATSRVPGTSGYEQYF. The CDR3, as DNA: TGTGCCACCAGCAGAGTTCCCGGGACTAGCGGGTACGAGCAGTACTTC.

This chain links TRBV11-2 with TRBJ2-1; D is perhaps TRBD2 (6 bases). Trimming left V 0 bases short and J 6 bases short, with 18 bases between. Germline V gene sequence: CDR1 SGHAT, CDR2 FQNNGV. CDR3 length equals 17 residues. The CDR3 coding sequence is TGTGCCAGCAGCTTAGATCCCCATGGCGGGATTTTCAATGAGCAGTTCTTC. It yields the protein CASSLDPHGGIFNEQFF.

V is TRBV10-3 and J is TRBJ2-1; unclear D gene. The CDR3 covers 14 residues. The germline CDR1 and CDR2 sequences are ENHRY and SYGVKD. The ends were cut back, 0 bases at V and 7 bases at J, with 10 bases in the middle. CDR3 protein: CAISESGQPNEQFF. The CDR3 coding sequence is TGTGCCATCAGTGAGTCAGGCCAGCCGAATGAGCAGTTCTTC.

The chain combines TRBV27 with TRBJ2-7; D is perhaps TRBD1 or TRBD2 (5 bases each). With 6 bases removed from V and 7 bases from J, the gap between germline ends came to 16 bases. This CDR3 has 13 amino acids. In germline, CDR1 is MNHEY, CDR2 SMNVEV (reference sequence). CDR3 in DNA: TGTGCCAGCAGCCCCCGGGACCCGGTTGAGCAGTACTTC. This gives the protein CASSPRDPVEQYF.